This TCR beta chain was observed in a study of blood T cells in healthy people across ages. A few counts support this clonotype. Per the germline V gene, CDR1 is SQVTM and CDR2 is ANQGSEA. The CDR3 is 12 amino acids. The authors ran a second PCR of about 6 to 12 cycles using a sample-barcoded 5' primer and a J-beta primer mix. MiXCR, applied by TCRdb to the 5' RACE reads, yields one record per CDR3 protein. The sample lists around 790,000 distinct CDR3 sequences; under 45% were seen once. The origin of this receptor is a man aged 60 to 75 in good health. Source material: blood. This rearrangement joins TRBV29-1 to TRBJ2-3; TRBD2 matches 7 bases. The CDR3 DNA follows: TGCAGTATCGGGGGGAACACAGATACGCAGTATTTT. This translates into CSIGGNTDTQYF.